This TCR beta chain is drawn from a study of HIV-infected children after antiretroviral therapy interruption. Study summary: Children had CD4+ above 500, viral load below 50 copies/ml, either treatment arm. Recorded EBV and CMV exposure existed for most children. Points from the study as a whole: Naive CD4+ CDR3 sharing between time points fell after interruption began.

Treatment given: PENTA 11 planned treatment interruption arm or continuous ART arm. Samples needed at least 5 million viable cryopreserved PBMCs. A remark on this clonotype: Its antigen remains unknown.

Unique molecular identifiers were included in an RNA-based 3' RACE TCR library. One entry per CDR3 protein results from TCRdb running MiXCR on the 3' RACE reads. The data show some 15,000 distinct CDR3 sequences, with roughly 3.5% seen just once and 30% to 40% held by the top ten. This TCR derives from a pool of human donors with HIV. Specimen: CD45RO+ CD8+ T cells from PBMCs, pooled from several time points, collected from a donor given antiretroviral therapy, either interrupted or continuous. Documented subset: memory CD8+ CD45RO+ CD45RA- T cells.

The CDR3 coding sequence is TGTGCCAGCAGTGAACCGGCGAAAGGACAGCCCCAGCATTTT. Translation: CASSEPAKGQPQHF. The chain couples TRBV6-1 to TRBJ1-5; D gene ambiguous. Trimming pared 2 bases from V and 7 bases from J, leaving 12 bases between. Germline loops: CDR1 MNHNS, CDR2 SASEGT. The CDR3 has 14 amino acids.